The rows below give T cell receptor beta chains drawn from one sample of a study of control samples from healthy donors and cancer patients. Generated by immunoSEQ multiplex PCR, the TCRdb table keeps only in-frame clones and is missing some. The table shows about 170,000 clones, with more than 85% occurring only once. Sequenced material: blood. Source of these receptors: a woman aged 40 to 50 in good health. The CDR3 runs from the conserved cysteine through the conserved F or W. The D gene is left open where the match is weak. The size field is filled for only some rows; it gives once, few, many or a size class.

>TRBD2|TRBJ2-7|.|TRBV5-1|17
TGCGCCAGCAGCTTGGGGTCTAGCGGGGGGTTTTTCTACGAGCAGTACTTC
CASSLGSSGGFFYEQYF
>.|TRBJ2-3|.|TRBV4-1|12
TGCGCCAGCAGCCCTGACGGGGATACGCAGTATTTT
CASSPDGDTQYF
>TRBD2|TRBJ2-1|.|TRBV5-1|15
TGCGCCAGCAGCCACGGACTAGCGGGGGACAATGAGCAGTTCTTC
CASSHGLAGDNEQFF
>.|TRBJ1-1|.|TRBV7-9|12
TGTGCCAGCAGCAAGGAAGCATACGAAGCTTTCTTT
CASSKEAYEAFF
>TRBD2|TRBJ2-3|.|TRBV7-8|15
TGTGCCAGCAGCTTCCTGGCGGGGGAGACAGATACGCAGTATTTT
CASSFLAGETDTQYF
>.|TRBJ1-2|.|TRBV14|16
TGTGCCAGCAGCCAAGTCCCATACAACAGGGTTAACGGCTACACCTTC
CASSQVPYNRVNGYTF
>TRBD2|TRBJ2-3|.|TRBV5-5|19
TGTGCCAGCAGCCTCGCCCGGACTGCTAGCGGGGGGAGCACAGATACGCAGTATTTT
CASSLARTASGGSTDTQYF
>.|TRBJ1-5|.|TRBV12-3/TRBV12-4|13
TGTGCCAGCAGTCCCCGGGAGAGTCAGCCCCAGCATTTT
CASSPRESQPQHF
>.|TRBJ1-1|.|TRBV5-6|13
TGTGCCAGCAGCTTACGAGAACAGCCTGAAGCTTTCTTT
CASSLREQPEAFF
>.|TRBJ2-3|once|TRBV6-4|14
TGTGCCAGCAGCCTAGTCTCTTTCACAGATACGCAGTATTTT
CASSLVSFTDTQYF
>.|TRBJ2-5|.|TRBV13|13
TGTGCCAGCAGCTTAGGCCGGGATGTGACCCAGTACTTC
CASSLGRDVTQYF
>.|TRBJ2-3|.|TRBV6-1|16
TGTGCCAGCAGTGAAGGGTTGGACTATTTTTCAGATACGCAGTATTTT
CASSEGLDYFSDTQYF
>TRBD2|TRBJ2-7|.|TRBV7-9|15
TGTGCCAGCAGCTTAGTCGGGAGGGGGGGCTACGAGCAGTACTTC
CASSLVGRGGYEQYF
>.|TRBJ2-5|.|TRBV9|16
TGTGCCAGCAGCGTATACCCCGGGGCCGGAGGAGAGACCCAGTACTTC
CASSVYPGAGGETQYF
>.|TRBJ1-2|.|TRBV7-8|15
TGTGCCAGCAGCTTAGAGTGGGCGGGCCGCTATGGCTACACCTTC
CASSLEWAGRYGYTF
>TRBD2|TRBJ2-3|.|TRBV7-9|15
TGTGCCAGCAGCTTGGGAGGGGTCGTGACAGATACGCAGTATTTT
CASSLGGVVTDTQYF